This entry concerns a single TCR beta chain. Its antigen specificity is not known. The record has no base qualities; no much larger clone is one base away. The data belong to a study of T cell changes during pregnancy in multiple sclerosis (dated by TCRdb to the late 2010s). Concerning the study at large: Changes in the T cell repertoire over the course of pregnancy were examined in this study in women with multiple sclerosis.

CDR1 and CDR2, per the germline V gene (reference sequence), are LNHDA and SQIVND. V and J are trimmed by 6 bases and 7 bases, and the gene matches miss 4 bases of the junction. Its CDR3 holds 14 amino acids, cysteine through phenylalanine. Only the CDR3 portion is preserved as DNA: 42 bases, with reading frame beginning at the first base. Library prep was done by the immunoSEQ multiplex PCR assay. TCRdb took this table from immuneACCESS and kept in-frame rearrangements with V and J called. Such tables lack part of the clones; where checked against another copy, unresolved V genes explain under half of the gap, and the rest is unexplained. The sample table contains around 57,000 clones; only one count was recorded for 92% of them. The top ten hold 0.15% to 0.2% of the sample.

This sequence was found in a female donor in good health, enrolled as a control in a pregnancy study. The source material was CD4+ T cells from peripheral blood mononuclear cells, sampled after pregnancy. Recombination connected TRBV19 to TRBJ2-1, and 12 junctional nucleotides match TRBD1. The CDR3 has the sequence CASSRDRGQNEQFF. The bases read TGTGCCAGTAGCAGGGACAGGGGGCAGAATGAGCAGTTCTTC.